The 10 T cell receptor beta chains in this list originate from one sample, sequenced in a study of Ad26.COV2.S vaccination and SARS-CoV-2 variants. TCRdb's copy holds only in-frame clones and misses some; the assay was immunoSEQ multiplex PCR. The sample has under 550,000 clones, 80% to 95% seen once. This sample's treatment: 15 to 20 received Ad26.COV2.S at low or high dose, single or two shots; about 5 received placebo; per-sample allocation not given. Sampling was performed 63 days after the first vaccine or placebo injection. The sample was peripheral blood, taken in a trial of Ad26.COV2.S vaccine versus placebo. These receptors were taken from a person between 18 and 60 years old who received the Ad26.COV2.S COVID-19 vaccine or a placebo.

The chain employs TRBV5-8 and TRBJ1-1; D is ambiguous. CDR1 SGHTS and CDR2 YDEGEE come from the germline V gene. The CDR3 has 13 amino acids. V lost 0 bases, J lost 5 bases, and 8 bases lay in between. The CDR3 nucleotides read TGTGCCAGCAGCTTGGTAGGGTCAACTGAAGCTTTCTTT. It codes for CASSLVGSTEAFF.

The V and J genes are TRBV3-1 (or the pseudogene TRBV3-2) and TRBJ2-1; 9 bases are a match to TRBD2. The CDR3 totals 16 residues. Trimming took 0 bases from V and 10 from J; bases not matched to a gene: 10. Germline CDR1 is LGHDT and CDR2 is YNNKEL (reference sequence). The CDR3 nucleotides read TGTGCCAGCAGCCAAGAGCGGAGCGGGGGGACGGGGGAGCAGTTCTTC. Translation: CASSQERSGGTGEQFF.

This chain connects TRBV7-9 to TRBJ2-2; 9 bases are a match to TRBD1. V lost 4 bases and J lost 6; bases outside the gene matches: 3. The CDR3 length is 14 residues. Germline lookup yields CDR1 SEHNR and CDR2 FQNEAQ (reference sequence). Here the CDR3 DNA reads TGTGCCAGCAGCTCGGGACAGGGTGCCGGGGAGCTGTTTTTT. Its translation: CASSSGQGAGELFF.

The CDR3 is CASSLGPYTDTQYF. Written as DNA, the CDR3 is TGTGCCAGCAGTTTGGGGCCCTACACAGATACGCAGTATTTT. The rearrangement joins TRBV28 to TRBJ2-3, with D tentatively TRBD1 (5 bases). CDR1 MDHEN and CDR2 SYDVKM come from the germline V gene. The V gene lost 3 bases and the J gene lost 2 bases, with 9 bases spanning the gap. The CDR3 has 14 amino acids.

The V and J genes are TRBV20-1 and TRBJ2-7; D is unclear. This CDR3 comprises 11 residues. Germline CDR1 DFQATT, CDR2 SNEGSKA (reference sequence). Trimming removed 6 bases at V and 0 bases at J, with 6 bases between. The CDR3, as DNA: TGCAGTGCCTATGCCTCCTACGAGCAGTACTTC. This translates into CSAYASYEQYF.

The chain is built from TRBV12-3 or TRBV12-4 and TRBJ2-1; perhaps D is TRBD1 or TRBD2 (5 bases each). Trimming removed 4 bases from V and 9 bases from J, with 13 bases in between. CDR3 length equals 13 residues. The CDR3 loop reads CASSYGATGEQFF. In DNA, the CDR3 is TGTGCCAGCAGTTACGGGGCCACAGGTGAGCAGTTCTTC.

The chain employs TRBV27 and TRBJ2-7, with 7 positions matching TRBD1. Losses at the gene ends were 5 bases for V and 0 bases for J; bases not matched to a gene: 7. The CDR3 runs to 15 residues. CDR1 and CDR2 (germline): MNHEY, SMNVEV (reference sequence). CDR3 sequence: CASSGGQLSSYEQYF. CDR3 nucleotides: TGTGCCAGCAGTGGGGGACAGCTAAGCTCCTACGAGCAGTACTTC.

The CDR3 bases are TGTGCCAGCAGCTTAGTAGGCGGGCCCTCTAGCACAGATACGCAGTATTTT. Translating gives CASSLVGGPSSTDTQYF. The V call is TRBV7-2, the J call TRBJ2-3; D is possibly TRBD2 (5 bases). CDR3 size: 17 residues. The germline CDR1 and CDR2 sequences are SGHTA and FQGNSA. The V gene lost 1 base and the J gene lost 0 bases, with 14 bases spanning the gap.

This clone occurred once. The chain employs TRBV5-4 and TRBJ2-3; TRBD2 matches 11 bases. The CDR3 spans 16 residues. Unmatched junction bases numbered 6, after V lost 4 bases and J lost 2 bases. The germline gives CDR1 SGHNT, CDR2 YYREEE (reference sequence). CDR3 bases: TGTGCCAGCAGCGAAACTAGCGGGGGAACCACAGATACGCAGTATTTT. As protein: CASSETSGGTTDTQYF.

The V and J genes are TRBV5-3 and TRBJ2-1, with TRBD2 matching over 7 bases. TRBV5-3 is flagged as an ORF with uncertain function. Trimming at V came to 4 bases and at J to 2 bases, leaving 15 bases not matched to a gene. This CDR3 has 18 amino acids. This chain's CDR3 is CARSRLWGSGTTYNEQFF. CDR3 DNA: TGTGCCAGAAGCCGGTTGTGGGGAAGCGGGACGACCTACAATGAGCAGTTCTTC.